A single sample gave rise to the 3 T cell receptor beta chains below, sequenced in a study of response to subunit inactivated influenza vaccine. Using its own MiXCR run on the RT-PCR reads, TCRdb lists one record per CDR3 protein. The sample includes over 400,000 distinct CDR3 sequences, about 10% of them seen just once. Source: PBMCs from blood, taken about 40 days after vaccination. The receptors shown here come from a man in his forties or fifties who received an inactivated influenza vaccine.

The chain employs TRBV20-1 and TRBJ2-2; D unclear. Per germline, CDR1 DFQATT and CDR2 SNEGSKA (reference sequence). The CDR3 extends over 15 amino acids. V was shortened by 3 bases and J by 1 base, with 12 bases between the two germline ends. CDR3 amino acids: CSARYFGRNTGELFF. In nucleotides, the CDR3 is TGCAGTGCTAGGTACTTCGGACGGAACACCGGGGAGCTGTTTTTT.

This clonotype was counted at least ten times. This chain joins TRBV20-1 and TRBJ2-7; TRBD2 agrees at 10 bases. The CDR3 sequence is 14 residues long. V shed 2 bases and J 0 bases; nucleotides not matched to a gene: 1. The germline V gene has CDR1 DFQATT and CDR2 SNEGSKA (reference sequence). In DNA form, the CDR3 reads TGCAGTGCTAGACTAGCGGGAGTCTCCTACGAGCAGTACTTC. This sequence encodes CSARLAGVSYEQYF.

This clonotype was seen a few times. The chain has TRBV20-1 and TRBJ2-4; D is possibly TRBD2 (5 bases). The CDR3 spans 15 residues. Germline CDR1 reads DFQATT; CDR2 reads SNEGSKA (reference sequence). Trimming left V 4 bases short and J 0 bases short, with 13 bases between. The CDR3 loop reads CSAIAERLAKNIQYF. Here the CDR3 DNA reads TGCAGTGCTATCGCGGAGCGGCTAGCCAAAAACATTCAGTACTTC.